This T cell receptor (beta chain) is drawn from a study of tumor-infiltrating lymphocytes in primary liver carcinoma. Study-level findings and limits: The study found tumor-adjacent and tumor-blood pairs overlapped less than tumor region pairs. Just about 7-24% of leading clones were found in every one of five regions.

The investigators made TCR beta cDNA from approximately 500 ng total RNA, using a constant-region primer. ARM-PCR was slightly modified, and three nested multiplex PCR rounds with it gave rise to the TCR beta libraries. TRBV1-TRBV30 forward primers paired with a C-beta reverse primer were used in the first two PCR rounds, which ran roughly 11 cycles each. TCRdb fed the multiplex PCR reads into MiXCR, producing one record per CDR3 protein. Here the sample spans roughly 91,000 distinct CDR3 sequences, roughly 69% being singletons. Total RNA and DNA came together from roughly 20-30 mg of bulk tissue without cell sorting. All tumor specimens exceeded 85% viable tumor cells. Only a few counts were recorded for this clonotype. The antigen remains unidentified. CDR3 length: 15 residues. The germline V gene encodes CDR1 SGHAT and CDR2 FQNNGV.

The V gene is TRBV11-2, the J gene TRBJ2-7; tentatively, D is TRBD1 (6 bases). Sample: liver tumor tissue from sampling region 5. Indicated subset: tumor region T5, tumor centre. The sequence was obtained from a woman in her sixties or seventies with primary liver carcinoma and hepatitis B virus infection. The CDR3: CVNSLGAASLYEQYF. CDR3 nucleotides: TGTGTCAACAGCTTGGGGGCGGCTTCCCTCTACGAGCAGTACTTC.